These T cell receptor beta chains were read from a single sample in a study of cytomegalovirus exposure and HLA in healthy donors. This table comes from immunoSEQ multiplex PCR, and its TCRdb copy is limited to in-frame clones, with some not included. The sample has about 160,000 clones, 70% to 80% seen once. Sequencing was done on a sample of PBMCs. The receptors were gathered from a man aged 40-49 years in good health and CMV-seronegative. CDR3s include the opening cysteine and the closing phenylalanine or tryptophan. A D gene is named only where the DNA matches it firmly. For some rows the clone size is stated as once, few or many, or as a class when expanded; others skip it.

TRBV10-2	-	-	TRBJ2-6	CASSGGSSGANVLTF	TGCGCCAGCAGTGGGGGCAGCTCTGGGGCCAACGTCCTGACTTTC
TRBV30	-	-	TRBJ2-2	CAWSETGTGELFF	TGTGCCTGGAGTGAAACAGGCACCGGGGAGCTGTTTTTT
TRBV6-6	-	-	TRBJ2-3	CANSQGPDTQYF	TGTGCCAACTCGCAGGGGCCAGATACGCAGTATTTT
TRBV5-4	-	TRBD2	TRBJ2-5	CASSLAGGGPRETQYF	TGTGCCAGCAGCTTGGCCGGGGGGGGGCCACGGGAGACCCAGTACTTC
TRBV5-1	few	-	TRBJ2-7	CASSEGVYEQYF	TGCGCCAGCAGCGAGGGGGTCTACGAGCAGTACTTC
TRBV7-3	-	-	TRBJ2-3	CASSFPGQDTQYF	TGTGCCAGCAGCTTCCCTGGACAGGATACGCAGTATTTT
TRBV27	-	TRBD1	TRBJ2-7	CASSFSGTGQNYEQYF	TGTGCCAGCAGTTTTTCCGGGACAGGGCAAAACTACGAGCAGTACTTC
TRBV9	-	-	TRBJ1-2	CASKREGYTF	TGTGCCAGCAAGAGGGAGGGCTACACCTTC
TRBV27	-	TRBD1	TRBJ2-7	CASSRGTGLGTYEQYF	TGTGCCAGCAGCCGGGGGACAGGCCTCGGAACCTACGAGCAGTACTTC
TRBV5-1	-	-	TRBJ2-2	CASSGGTGNGELFF	TGCGCCAGCAGCGGGGGGACGGGGAACGGGGAGCTGTTTTTT
TRBV7-9	-	TRBD2	TRBJ2-5	CASSLAGTSSETQYF	TGTGCCAGCAGCTTAGCGGGGACTAGCAGCGAGACCCAGTACTTC
TRBV11-2	-	TRBD2	TRBJ2-7	CASSSLAGGLEQYF	TGTGCCAGCAGCTCCCTAGCGGGGGGGCTCGAGCAGTACTTC
TRBV27	-	-	TRBJ2-5	CASSLMGARGETQYF	TGTGCCAGCAGTTTGATGGGCGCGCGGGGAGAGACCCAGTACTTC
TRBV11-2	-	-	TRBJ2-7	CASSLRDGGLGQYF	TGTGCCAGCAGTTTAAGGGACGGGGGATTAGGGCAGTACTTC
TRBV6-1	-	TRBD1	TRBJ1-5	CASSEALGVGQAGPYQPQHF	TGTGCCAGCAGTGAAGCGCTAGGTGTGGGACAGGCAGGACCTTATCAGCCCCAGCATTTT
TRBV6-1	-	-	TRBJ2-5	CASSVFGGQETQYF	TGTGCCAGCAGTGTCTTCGGGGGCCAAGAGACCCAGTACTTC
TRBV5-1	-	TRBD1	TRBJ1-3	CASSSDRGGNTIYF	TGCGCCAGCAGCTCCGACAGGGGAGGAAACACCATATATTTT
TRBV7-9	once	-	TRBJ1-6	CASSLVRGANNSPLHF	TGTGCCAGCAGCTTAGTTCGGGGGGCGAACAATTCACCCCTCCACTTT
TRBV10-3	-	-	TRBJ2-1	CAISGQGGNSYNEQFF	TGTGCCATCAGTGGCCAGGGCGGTAACTCCTACAATGAGCAGTTCTTC
TRBV2	-	-	TRBJ2-5	CASRVRGSETQYF	TGTGCCAGCAGGGTACGGGGGAGTGAGACCCAGTACTTC
TRBV9	once	-	TRBJ2-7	CASSVAPGNYEQYF	TGTGCCAGCAGCGTAGCTCCGGGAAACTACGAGCAGTACTTC
TRBV5-6	-	-	TRBJ2-2	CASSLGSLTNTGELFF	TGTGCCAGCAGCTTGGGTAGCCTTACGAACACCGGGGAGCTGTTTTTT
TRBV5-1	few	-	TRBJ1-2	CASSPWEGSTDGYTF	TGCGCCAGCAGCCCCTGGGAGGGCAGTACCGATGGCTACACCTTC
TRBV5-5	-	-	TRBJ1-2	CASSFRTSEGYTF	TGTGCCAGCAGCTTTAGGACTAGCGAGGGCTACACCTTC
TRBV6-5	-	-	TRBJ2-7	CASRRQDYYEQYF	TGTGCCAGCAGAAGACAGGATTACTACGAGCAGTACTTC
TRBV28	-	TRBD1	TRBJ1-2	CASSLIRTGGAHGYTF	TGTGCCAGCAGTTTAATCCGGACAGGGGGCGCCCATGGCTACACCTTC
TRBV5-6	once	TRBD1	TRBJ2-5	CASSPTGGGLETQYF	TGTGCCAGCAGTCCAACAGGGGGTGGATTAGAGACCCAGTACTTC
TRBV7-3	-	-	TRBJ2-7	CASSLNRSGGRYEQYF	TGTGCCAGCAGCTTAAACCGATCGGGGGGCCGTTACGAGCAGTACTTC
TRBV9	few	-	TRBJ2-1	CASSAEGGGRCNEQFF	TGTGCCAGCAGCGCCGAAGGGGGGGGGCGGTGCAATGAGCAGTTCTTC
TRBV27	-	-	TRBJ2-1	CASRSTHEQFF	TGTGCCAGCAGGAGTACCCATGAGCAGTTCTTC
TRBV6-1	-	-	TRBJ2-1	CASSRWHEQFF	TGTGCCAGCAGCAGGTGGCATGAGCAGTTCTTC
TRBV4-2	-	-	TRBJ2-1	CASSQDRTFGGNEQFF	TGTGCCAGCAGCCAAGATCGTACTTTCGGGGGCAATGAGCAGTTCTTC
TRBV6-5	-	-	TRBJ1-5	CASSYGSHQPQHF	TGTGCCAGCAGTTACGGCAGTCATCAGCCCCAGCATTTT
TRBV6-5	-	TRBD2	TRBJ2-2	CASSYGTSLNTGELFF	TGTGCCAGCAGTTACGGGACTAGCCTAAACACCGGGGAGCTGTTTTTT
TRBV19	-	TRBD2	TRBJ2-3	CASSIDPGGITDTQYF	TGTGCCAGTAGTATAGATCCGGGGGGGATCACAGATACGCAGTATTTT